The 18 T cell receptor beta chains below all came from one sample that was sequenced in a study of shared clonotypes between healthy human individuals. Sequencing used immunoSEQ multiplex PCR; TCRdb keeps in-frame clones, though not all of them. The sample carries about 2.4 million clones, around nine tenths recorded once. The sequencing input was naive CD4+ T cells sorted from blood. Subset in this sample: CD45RA+ positively selected. These receptors came from a man aged 18 to 29 in good health.

The rearrangement links TRBV5-4 to TRBJ2-5, with TRBD1 matching over 7 bases. The V gene's germline CDR1 is SGHNT and CDR2 YYREEE (reference sequence). The CDR3 has 15 amino acids. Trimming took 0 bases from V and 4 from J; bases not matched to a gene: 6. The CDR3 DNA follows: TGTGCCAGCAGCTTGGGGAATCGACAGGGAGAGACCCAGTACTTC. Encoded protein: CASSLGNRQGETQYF.

The chain couples TRBV27 to TRBJ2-3; D might be TRBD2 (5 bases). The CDR3 is 15 residues long. V shed 3 bases and J shed 4 bases, with 14 bases lying between them. The germline gives CDR1 MNHEY, CDR2 SMNVEV (reference sequence). CDR3 sequence (DNA): TGTGCCAGCAGTTTGAGAGGGCCTAACCCAGATACGCAGTATTTT. This encodes CASSLRGPNPDTQYF.

This clone appeared a single time. The CDR3 coding sequence is TGTGCCAGCAGCCGATCCGACCCCGGGGAGCTGTTTTTT. This encodes CASSRSDPGELFF. The chain links TRBV11-2 to TRBJ2-2; D is unclear. Per germline, CDR1 SGHAT and CDR2 FQNNGV. The CDR3 contains 13 residues. V dropped 5 bases and J dropped 6 bases, with 10 bases sitting between them.

J is TRBJ1-5 and V is TRBV27, with D hard to call. The CDR3 spans 13 residues. The V end was cut by 3 bases, the J end by 7 bases, with 10 bases between. Germline V gene sequence: CDR1 MNHEY, CDR2 SMNVEV (reference sequence). The CDR3 here is CASSFRGVQPQHF. The CDR3 coding sequence is TGTGCCAGCAGTTTTCGTGGTGTCCAGCCCCAGCATTTT.

CDR3 protein: CASSLTGLHEQYF. The CDR3 region has the DNA TGTGCCAGCAGCTTAACAGGGCTACACGAGCAGTACTTC. This chain uses TRBV5-4 with TRBJ2-7; D may be TRBD1 (6 bases). This CDR3 has 13 residues. Germline CDR1 reads SGHNT; CDR2 reads YYREEE (reference sequence). V lost 2 bases and J lost 5, with 11 bases in between.

The rearrangement joins TRBV4-3 to TRBJ2-7; 10 positions agree with TRBD1. CDR1 LGHNA and CDR2 YSLEER come from the germline V gene. The CDR3 totals 18 residues. V lost 0 bases and J lost 4; bases outside the gene matches: 12. The CDR3 DNA follows: TGCGCCAGCAGCCAAGAGGTGTATGTGGGGACAGGGGTATACGAGCAGTACTTC. Translated: CASSQEVYVGTGVYEQYF.

The chain is built from TRBV2 and TRBJ2-5, with 7 bases fitting TRBD2. CDR3 length equals 14 residues. The V gene end was trimmed by 5 bases and the J gene end by 7 bases; junction bases not matched to a gene: 10. The germline V gene has CDR1 SNHLY and CDR2 FYNNEI. DNA of the CDR3: TGTGCCAGCAGTAGCAGCGGGACGGTCGGGACCCAGTACTTC. It is translated as CASSSSGTVGTQYF.

The chain joins TRBV6-5 to TRBJ1-5; D is undetermined. This CDR3 spans 16 amino acids. V was pared by 2 bases and J by 2 bases, with 13 bases between. Looked up from germline, CDR1 is MNHEY and CDR2 is SVGAGI. The CDR3: CASSYGRWCGNQPQHF. The CDR3 DNA reads TGTGCCAGCAGTTACGGCCGGTGGTGCGGCAATCAGCCCCAGCATTTT.

As to this clone: Different DNA sequences within this sample yield the same CDR3. The V gene is TRBV7-6, the J gene TRBJ2-7; no reliable D call. Germline V gene lookup returns CDR1 SGHVS and CDR2 FNYEAQ. The CDR3 sequence is 13 residues long. Trimming left V 1 base short and J 4 bases short, with 8 bases between. CDR3: CASSLEGTYEQYF. The CDR3 DNA reads as TGTGCCAGCAGCTTAGAAGGTACTTACGAGCAGTACTTC.

The rearrangement joins TRBV19 to TRBJ2-1; no firm D call. This CDR3 spans 12 amino acids. Germline values: CDR1 LNHDA, CDR2 SQIVND (reference sequence). Trimming took off 8 bases at V and 11 bases at J, with 16 bases between the two ends. CDR3 nucleotides: TGTGCCAGTTCGGACGATCGATATAAGCAGTTCTTC. Translated, it gives CASSDDRYKQFF.

The J gene is TRBJ2-1, the V gene TRBV27, with 10 nucleotides matching TRBD2. Germline CDR1 reads MNHEY; CDR2 reads SMNVEV (reference sequence). The CDR3 extends over 17 amino acids. V lost 1 base and J lost 9; bases outside the gene matches: 12. The CDR3 is CASSLYSSGRVGGEQFF. The CDR3, as DNA: TGTGCCAGCAGTTTATACTCAAGCGGGAGGGTGGGTGGTGAGCAGTTCTTC.

Comments on this clone: Distinct nucleotide sequences in the sample also encode this CDR3. The V gene is TRBV5-1, the J gene TRBJ1-5, with D possibly TRBD1 on 6 matching bases. V was trimmed by 0 bases and J by 4 bases, leaving 11 bases between them. Germline V lookup: CDR1 SGHRS, CDR2 YFSETQ. The CDR3 has 15 residues. In nucleotides, the CDR3 is TGCGCCAGCAGCTTGGAGGGGGTAGGGAATCAGCCCCAGCATTTT. The encoded protein is CASSLEGVGNQPQHF.

In the case of this clone: A read error may produce the germline difference seen at one junction end. This chain connects TRBV5-4 to TRBJ2-1; D perhaps matches TRBD2 (6 bases). CDR1 SGHNT and CDR2 YYREEE come from the germline V gene (reference sequence). The CDR3 loop spans 14 amino acids. CDR3 residues: CASSPRPDYHEQFF. CDR3 bases: TGTGCCAGCAGCCCCCGCCCGGACTACCATGAGCAGTTCTTC.

Of note for this clone: The sample has other DNA sequences that encode this CDR3 too. The J gene is TRBJ1-1, the V gene TRBV27; D is undetermined. V shed 3 bases and J shed 1 base, with 6 bases lying between them. Germline V gene lookup returns CDR1 MNHEY and CDR2 SMNVEV (reference sequence). This CDR3 spans 13 amino acids. The CDR3 protein is CASSFYGNTEAFF. CDR3 DNA sequence: TGTGCCAGCAGTTTCTACGGGAACACTGAAGCTTTCTTT.

This rearrangement joins TRBV6-4 to TRBJ2-1; tentative D call: TRBD1 (6 bases). The CDR3 totals 19 residues. Germline CDR1 MRHNA, CDR2 SNTAGT. Trimming removed 6 bases at V and 3 bases at J, with 27 bases between. For the CDR3, the DNA is TGTGCCAGCAGCCCCGACGGGACAAAGGCGCGGAATTTCTACAATGAGCAGTTCTTC. This sequence encodes CASSPDGTKARNFYNEQFF.

To note about this clone: The same CDR3 also results from other DNA sequences found in this sample. The rearrangement uses TRBV19 and TRBJ2-5, with TRBD1 matching over 7 bases. The CDR3 totals 13 residues. CDR1 is LNHDA, CDR2 SQIVND, per germline (reference sequence). Trimming cost V 7 bases and J 2 bases; bases outside gene matches: 4. CDR3: CASTGTAQETQYF. The DNA for the CDR3 is TGTGCCAGTACCGGGACAGCACAAGAGACCCAGTACTTC.

V gene TRBV6-1 combines with J gene TRBJ1-6; D gene ambiguous. With 0 bases removed from V and 8 bases from J, the gap between germline ends came to 5 bases. The germline CDR1 and CDR2 sequences are MNHNS and SASEGT. The CDR3 loop spans 13 amino acids. The CDR3 sequence: CASSEAADSPLHF. In DNA, the CDR3 is TGTGCCAGCAGTGAAGCTGCAGATTCACCCCTCCACTTT.

The gene calls are TRBV30 and TRBJ2-7; no definite D call. The V end was cut by 2 bases, the J end by 2 bases, with 16 bases between. This CDR3 is built from 15 residues. Germline CDR1 is GTSNPN and CDR2 is SVGIG (reference sequence). For the CDR3, the DNA is TGTGCCTGGAGTCTCGAATCGCGGTCCCCCTACGAGCAGTACTTC. Translating it yields CAWSLESRSPYEQYF.